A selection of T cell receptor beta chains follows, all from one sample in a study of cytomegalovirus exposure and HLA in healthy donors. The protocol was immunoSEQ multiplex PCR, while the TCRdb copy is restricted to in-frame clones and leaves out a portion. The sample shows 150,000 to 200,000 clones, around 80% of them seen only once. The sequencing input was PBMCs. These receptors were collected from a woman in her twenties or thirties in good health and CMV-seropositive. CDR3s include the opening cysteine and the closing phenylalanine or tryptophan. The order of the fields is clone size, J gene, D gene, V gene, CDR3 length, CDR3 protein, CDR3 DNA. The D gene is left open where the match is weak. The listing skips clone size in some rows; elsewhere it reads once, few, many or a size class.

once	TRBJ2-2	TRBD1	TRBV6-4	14	CASSAGQGNGELFF	TGTGCCAGCAGCGCGGGACAGGGGAACGGGGAGCTGTTTTTT
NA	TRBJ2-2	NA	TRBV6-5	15	CASSLGGLSAGELFF	TGTGCCAGCAGTTTGGGGGGATTGTCGGCCGGGGAGCTGTTTTTT
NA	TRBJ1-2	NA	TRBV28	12	CASGTGPYGYTF	TGTGCCAGCGGAACAGGTCCCTATGGCTACACCTTC
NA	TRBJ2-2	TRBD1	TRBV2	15	CASRRGDRVDGELFF	TGTGCCAGCAGGCGCGGGGACAGGGTGGACGGGGAGCTGTTTTTT
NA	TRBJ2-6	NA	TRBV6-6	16	CASSPVGSSGANVLTF	TGTGCCAGCAGTCCGGTTGGGAGCTCTGGGGCCAACGTCCTGACTTTC
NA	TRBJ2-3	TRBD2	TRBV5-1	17	CASSLGPSSGRTDTQYF	TGCGCCAGCAGCTTGGGACCTAGTAGCGGGAGAACAGATACGCAGTATTTT
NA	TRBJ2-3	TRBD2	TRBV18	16	CASSPVGGGAGDTQYF	TGTGCCAGCTCACCAGTAGGCGGGGGGGCCGGAGATACGCAGTATTTT
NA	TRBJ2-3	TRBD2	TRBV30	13	CAWNSGRYDTQYF	TGTGCCTGGAATAGCGGGAGGTACGATACGCAGTATTTT
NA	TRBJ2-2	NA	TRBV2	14	CATRWGTGVGELFF	TGTGCCACCAGATGGGGGACTGGTGTCGGGGAGCTGTTTTTT
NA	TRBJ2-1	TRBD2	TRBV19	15	CASRGLRPNNEEQFF	TGTGCCAGTAGGGGACTACGACCGAACAATGAGGAGCAGTTCTTC
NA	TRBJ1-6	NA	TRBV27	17	CASSLQGHSSYNSPLHF	TGTGCCAGCAGTTTACAGGGACACAGCTCCTATAATTCACCCCTCCACTTT
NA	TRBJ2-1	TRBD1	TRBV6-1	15	CASLKGDREGNEQFF	TGTGCCAGCCTCAAGGGGGACAGGGAGGGAAATGAGCAGTTCTTC
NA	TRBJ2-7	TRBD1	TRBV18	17	CASSPITTGNSYYEQYF	TGTGCCAGCTCACCCATTACGACAGGGAACTCCTACTACGAGCAGTACTTC
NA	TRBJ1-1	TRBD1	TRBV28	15	CASSLRQGFYTEAFF	TGTGCCAGCAGTTTACGACAGGGTTTCTACACTGAAGCTTTCTTT
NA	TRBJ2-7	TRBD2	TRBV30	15	CAWSAGVGLAYEQYF	TGTGCCTGGAGTGCTGGCGTGGGACTAGCGTACGAGCAGTACTTC
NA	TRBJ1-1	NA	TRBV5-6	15	CASSPLPTWNTEAFF	TGTGCCAGCAGCCCCCTCCCCACATGGAACACTGAAGCTTTCTTT
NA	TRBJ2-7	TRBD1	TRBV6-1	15	CASSSTGTGTYEQYF	TGTGCCAGCAGTTCAACCGGGACAGGGACCTACGAGCAGTACTTC
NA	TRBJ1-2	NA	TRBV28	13	CASSSPVHYGYTF	TGTGCCAGCAGTTCCCCGGTTCACTATGGCTACACCTTC
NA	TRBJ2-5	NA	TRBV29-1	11	CSVRFAETQYF	TGCAGCGTCCGGTTCGCAGAGACCCAGTACTTC
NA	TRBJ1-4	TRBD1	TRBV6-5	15	CASSYAGTGSEKLFF	TGTGCCAGCAGTTACGCCGGGACAGGGAGTGAAAAACTGTTTTTT
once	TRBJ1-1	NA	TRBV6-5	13	CASTLTESTEAFF	TGTGCCAGCACCTTAACAGAGTCCACTGAAGCTTTCTTT
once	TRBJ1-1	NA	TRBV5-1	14	CASWFGGLNTEAFF	TGCGCCAGCTGGTTTGGAGGGTTGAACACTGAAGCTTTCTTT
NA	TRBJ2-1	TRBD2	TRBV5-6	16	CASSLQLAASYNEQFF	TGTGCCAGCAGCTTGCAACTAGCGGCCTCCTACAATGAGCAGTTCTTC
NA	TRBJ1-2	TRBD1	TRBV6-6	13	CASSSRQGNGYTF	TGTGCCAGCAGTTCACGACAGGGCAATGGCTACACCTTC
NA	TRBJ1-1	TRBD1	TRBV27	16	CASRERTGRKNTEAFF	TGTGCCAGCAGGGAAAGGACAGGGAGGAAGAACACTGAAGCTTTCTTT
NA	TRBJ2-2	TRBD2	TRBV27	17	CASTRLAGGLYTGELFF	TGTGCCAGCACGAGACTAGCGGGAGGGCTGTACACCGGGGAGCTGTTTTTT
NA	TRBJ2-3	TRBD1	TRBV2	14	CASSATLQGNRQYF	TGTGCCAGCAGCGCAACGTTACAGGGGAACAGGCAGTATTTT
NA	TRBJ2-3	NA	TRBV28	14	CASSSTGWGDTQYF	TGTGCCAGCAGTTCTACAGGGTGGGGAGATACGCAGTATTTT
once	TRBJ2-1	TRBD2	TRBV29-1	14	CSVAPGTSLNEQFF	TGCAGCGTTGCGCCCGGGACTAGCCTAAATGAGCAGTTCTTC
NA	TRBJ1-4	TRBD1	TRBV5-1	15	CASSFRQGAQEKLFF	TGCGCCAGCAGCTTTAGACAGGGGGCTCAAGAAAAACTGTTTTTT